These 28 T cell receptor beta chains originate from one sample sequenced in a study of shared clonotypes between healthy human individuals. The method was immunoSEQ multiplex PCR; TCRdb's version includes in-frame clones alone and lacks a portion of them. The data hold around 83,000 clones, with roughly three fifths observed a single time. Sequences were obtained from memory CD8+ T cells sorted from blood. Subset defined: CD45RO+ cells pooled with CCR7-negative TemRA cells. The source is a young man in good health.

In this sample, this clone turned up a few times. The junction shows a germline mismatch at one end, possibly a read error. The J gene is TRBJ1-4, the V gene TRBV7-9; no reliable D call. Per the germline V gene, CDR1 is SEHNR and CDR2 is FQNEAQ (reference sequence). The CDR3 runs to 18 residues. The DNA for the CDR3 is TGTGCCAGCAGCCTAGCCTATCGCGCGGCCGTAGGAGGGGAAAAACTGTTTTTT. The encoded protein is CASSLAYRAAVGGEKLFF.

V is TRBV5-5 and J is TRBJ2-1, with TRBD2 matching 13 bases. The CDR3 is 15 amino acids. The V gene's germline CDR1 is SGHKS and CDR2 YYEKEE (reference sequence). V lost 2 bases to trimming and J lost 8 bases; unmatched junction nucleotides: 4. CDR3 in DNA: TGTGCCAGCAGCTTCGGGACTAGCGGGAACCATGAGCAGTTCTTC. Amino acid sequence: CASSFGTSGNHEQFF.

The chain's CDR3 is CASSPSGGGISYEQYF. The CDR3 coding sequence is TGTGCCAGCAGTCCCTCCGGTGGGGGGATCTCCTACGAGCAGTACTTC. The chain carries TRBV27 and TRBJ2-7; TRBD2 is a possible D gene (6 bases). This CDR3 is built from 16 residues. V shed 5 bases and J shed 0 bases, with 17 bases lying between them. Germline V gene data show CDR1 as MNHEY and CDR2 as SMNVEV (reference sequence).

The CDR3 spells CASSLDQAQETQYF. The CDR3 DNA sequence: TGTGCCAGCAGCTTAGACCAGGCCCAAGAGACCCAGTACTTC. V gene TRBV7-8 combines with J gene TRBJ2-5; D not resolved. Germline loops: CDR1 SGHVS, CDR2 FQNEAQ. The CDR3 runs to 14 residues. The ends were cut back, 1 base at V and 1 base at J, with 7 bases in the middle.

The V call is TRBV4-1, the J call TRBJ2-1, with D perhaps TRBD1 or TRBD2 (5 bases each). V was cut by 0 bases and J by 9 bases, with 12 bases left in between. Germline V gives CDR1 MGHRA, CDR2 YSYEKL. The CDR3 has 14 amino acids. The CDR3 region has the DNA TGCGCCAGCAGCCAAGAGGTAGAGGGGTCTGAGCAGTTCTTC. Protein product: CASSQEVEGSEQFF.

This clone was seen a few times. A far larger clone is a single base away, which makes a read error likely. Distinct nucleotide sequences in the sample also encode this CDR3. The chain combines TRBV27 with TRBJ2-7, with TRBD1 matching 10 bases. Germline values: CDR1 MNHEY, CDR2 SMNVEV (reference sequence). V lost 6 bases, J lost 3 bases, and 5 bases stayed unmatched. This CDR3 is 14 amino acids long. CDR3 amino acids: CASSPGTGVYEQYF. CDR3 bases: TGTGCCAGCAGCCCCGGGACAGGGGTCTACGAGCAGTACTTC.

The rearrangement joins TRBV9 to TRBJ1-2, with D perhaps matching TRBD1 (6 bases). V lost 4 bases, J lost 5 bases, and 18 bases lay in between. Germline V gives CDR1 SGDLS, CDR2 YYNGEE. This CDR3 contains 15 residues. The CDR3 nucleotides read TGTGCCAGCAGCATTCGGACAGAGACTCAATATGGCTACACCTTC. Translating gives CASSIRTETQYGYTF.

This clone was found a few times. This chain links TRBV11-2 with TRBJ2-7; D might be TRBD1 or TRBD2, each matching 5 bases. The CDR3 covers 14 residues. Germline loops: CDR1 SGHAT, CDR2 FQNNGV. Trimming shortened V by 3 bases and J by 2 bases, and 11 bases separated the two germline ends. The CDR3 DNA reads TGTGCCAGCAGCTTTCTCAGGGACCCCTACGAGCAGTACTTC. It codes for CASSFLRDPYEQYF.

In its sample, this clone was seen a few times. This rearrangement joins TRBV7-9 to TRBJ2-3; possibly TRBD2 for D (5 bases). Germline lookup yields CDR1 SEHNR and CDR2 FQNEAQ (reference sequence). The CDR3 covers 15 residues. The V end lost 4 bases, the J end lost 3 bases, and 14 bases lay between the germline ends. Here the CDR3 DNA reads TGTGCCAGCAGCTCAGCGTCAGGCGGGACAGATACGCAGTATTTT. This sequence encodes CASSSASGGTDTQYF.

This clone was counted only a few times. In nucleotides, the CDR3 is TGCGCCAGCAGCCCGGAACCGGGGCTCTACGAGCAGTACTTC. Residues: CASSPEPGLYEQYF. The rearrangement joins TRBV5-1 to TRBJ2-7; D possibly matches TRBD1 or TRBD2 (5 bases each). Per the germline V gene, CDR1 is SGHRS and CDR2 is YFSETQ. V lost 4 bases and J 3 bases, leaving 14 bases between the germline ends. The CDR3 length is 14 residues.

This clone was seen only a few times. The chain uses TRBV10-1 and TRBJ2-3; D perhaps matches TRBD2 (5 bases). The V gene's germline CDR1 is WNHNN and CDR2 SYGVQD (reference sequence). V was shortened by 4 bases and J by 5 bases, with 10 bases between the two germline ends. The CDR3 spans 13 residues. In nucleotides, the CDR3 is TGCGCCAGCAGTGGATTGGGGAGAGATACGCAGTATTTT. Translation gives CASSGLGRDTQYF.

The V and J genes are TRBV7-8 and TRBJ2-7, with a weak D call TRBD2 (5 bases). V lost 6 bases to trimming and J lost 4 bases, with 28 bases between them. CDR3 length: 18 amino acids. In germline, CDR1 is SGHVS, CDR2 FQNEAQ. CDR3: CASRPPARTGKKGYEQYF. The CDR3 DNA follows: TGTGCCAGCAGACCACCAGCCCGGACGGGAAAAAAGGGATACGAGCAGTACTTC.

The chain has TRBV2 and TRBJ2-1; no clear D. The CDR3 is made up of 16 amino acids. Trimming removed 6 bases at V and 1 base at J, with 16 bases between. The germline V gene encodes CDR1 SNHLY and CDR2 FYNNEI. The CDR3 here is CASRGSTRLSYNEQFF. The CDR3 region has the DNA TGTGCCAGCAGGGGATCAACCAGACTTTCCTACAATGAGCAGTTCTTC.

The chain uses TRBV7-6 and TRBJ2-5; TRBD1 matches 7 bases. CDR1 is SGHVS and CDR2 is FNYEAQ in the germline V gene. V lost 5 bases to trimming and J lost 1 base; unmatched junction nucleotides: 7. CDR3 length equals 15 residues. The CDR3 sequence is CASSPGTAIQETQYF. The CDR3, as DNA: TGTGCCAGCAGCCCGGGGACAGCCATCCAAGAGACCCAGTACTTC.

The rearrangement uses TRBV25-1 and TRBJ2-3; D ambiguous. The CDR3 has 15 residues. Germline CDR1 reads MGHDK; CDR2 reads SYGVNS. Deletions cut 2 bases from V and 0 bases from J, with 9 bases between. CDR3 sequence reads: CASSERPASTDTQYF. DNA of the CDR3: TGTGCCAGCAGTGAACGGCCAGCTAGCACAGATACGCAGTATTTT.

This clone was observed a few times. This chain joins TRBV11-3 and TRBJ2-1, with 7 positions matching TRBD2. CDR3 length: 13 amino acids. Unmatched junction bases numbered 7, after V lost 3 bases and J lost 11 bases. The V gene's germline CDR1 is SGHNT and CDR2 YENEEA. The CDR3 coding sequence is TGTGCCAGCAGCTTTGGGGAGGGGAGCCAGCAGTTCTTC. This codes for CASSFGEGSQQFF.

The V call is TRBV12-2, the J call TRBJ2-3. TRBV12-2 is a recognized pseudogene. CDR3 length: 17 residues. The CDR3 DNA reads as TGTGCAAGTCGCTTAGGTTTCGGCCCCCGGCTCACAGATACGCAGTATTTT. This codes for CASRLGFGPRLTDTQYF.

This clone was observed a handful of times. The chain has TRBV28 and TRBJ2-7; 8 nucleotides match TRBD2. Germline trimming cut 6 bases from V and 1 base from J; bases unmatched to any gene: 2. The CDR3 is 13 residues long. Germline CDR1 and CDR2: MDHEN and SYDVKM. CDR3 residues: CASRAGVSYEQYF. CDR3 in DNA: TGTGCCAGCAGAGCGGGAGTATCCTACGAGCAGTACTTC.

J is TRBJ2-1 and V is TRBV27; D not resolved. V was trimmed by 0 bases and J by 9 bases, leaving 9 bases between them. CDR3 length: 13 residues. Germline loops: CDR1 MNHEY, CDR2 SMNVEV (reference sequence). The CDR3 DNA sequence: TGTGCCAGCAGTTTATCGTTTTTCGGTGAGCAGTTCTTC. Translation: CASSLSFFGEQFF.

This clone was counted at least ten times. The sample has other DNA sequences that encode this CDR3 too. V and J are TRBV27 and TRBJ2-7, with D unresolved. Germline V gives CDR1 MNHEY, CDR2 SMNVEV (reference sequence). Trimming left V 5 bases short and J 0 bases short, with 8 bases between. There are 13 residues in the CDR3. CDR3 DNA: TGTGCCAGCAGTCCGGGTGCCTCCTACGAGCAGTACTTC. Its translation: CASSPGASYEQYF.

This clone has only a few counts. The DNA of the CDR3 is TGTGCCAGCAGTGAAGGGTGGACCTACGAGCAGTACTTC. As protein: CASSEGWTYEQYF. The genes are TRBV2 and TRBJ2-7; D not certain. CDR3 size: 13 residues. CDR1 and CDR2 from the germline V gene are SNHLY and FYNNEI. V shed 1 base and J shed 2 bases, with 6 bases lying between them.

The V call is TRBV30, the J call TRBJ2-3; the D gene is possibly TRBD1 (5 bases). V dropped 5 bases and J dropped 5 bases, with 8 bases sitting between them. Germline lookup yields CDR1 GTSNPN and CDR2 SVGIG (reference sequence). The CDR3 is 11 residues long. This chain's CDR3 is CAWSQGDTQYF. In DNA, the CDR3 is TGTGCCTGGTCTCAGGGAGATACGCAGTATTTT.

The V gene is TRBV2, the J gene TRBJ1-4; 11 nucleotides match TRBD1. CDR3 length equals 16 residues. Trimming cost V 8 bases and J 8 bases; bases outside gene matches: 13. CDR1 SNHLY and CDR2 FYNNEI come from the germline V gene. In DNA form, the CDR3 reads TGTGCCAGCCGAACCGGGACAGGGGGAAGAGGGGAAAAACTGTTTTTT. It specifies CASRTGTGGRGEKLFF.

V gene TRBV28 combines with J gene TRBJ1-4; D is ambiguous. Deletions cut 1 base from V and 1 base from J, with 7 bases between. Germline assignment: CDR1 MDHEN and CDR2 SYDVKM. The CDR3 loop spans 15 amino acids. CDR3 bases: TGTGCCAGCAGTTTATATCCAGGAACTAATGAAAAACTGTTTTTT. The encoded protein is CASSLYPGTNEKLFF.

CDR3 DNA: TGTGCCAGCAGCTTAGTGACAGGGGCCCCGGAGACCCAGTACTTC. Its translation: CASSLVTGAPETQYF. The rearrangement links TRBV11-3 to TRBJ2-5; TRBD1 agrees at 8 bases. Losses at the gene ends were 1 base for V and 5 bases for J; bases not matched to a gene: 6. Germline lookup yields CDR1 SGHNT and CDR2 YENEEA. This CDR3 region has 15 residues.

The chain joins TRBV28 to TRBJ2-7; 11 bases map to TRBD2. Trimming took 6 bases from V and 5 from J; bases not matched to a gene: 0. This CDR3 has 12 residues. The germline CDR1 and CDR2 sequences are MDHEN and SYDVKM. CDR3 nucleotides: TGTGCCAGCAGGACTAGCGGGAACGAGCAGTACTTC. Translated, it gives CASRTSGNEQYF.

This clone has just a few counts. This chain links TRBV18 with TRBJ2-2, with TRBD1 matching 7 bases. CDR3 length equals 16 residues. J gave up 3 bases and V 3 bases, and 7 bases lay outside the gene matches. From germline, CDR1 is KGHSH and CDR2 LQKENI. The CDR3 sequence: CASSPRQGVDTGELFF. DNA for the CDR3: TGTGCCAGCTCACCGAGACAGGGAGTAGACACCGGGGAGCTGTTTTTT.

The chain uses TRBV29-1 and TRBJ2-1, with D tentatively TRBD2 (5 bases). Germline V gene data show CDR1 as SQVTM and CDR2 as ANQGSEA. Trimming cost V 2 bases and J 0 bases, with 8 bases left between them. The CDR3 runs to 14 residues. This CDR3 reads CSVERGPSYNEQFF. Here the CDR3 DNA reads TGCAGCGTTGAAAGAGGGCCCTCCTACAATGAGCAGTTCTTC.